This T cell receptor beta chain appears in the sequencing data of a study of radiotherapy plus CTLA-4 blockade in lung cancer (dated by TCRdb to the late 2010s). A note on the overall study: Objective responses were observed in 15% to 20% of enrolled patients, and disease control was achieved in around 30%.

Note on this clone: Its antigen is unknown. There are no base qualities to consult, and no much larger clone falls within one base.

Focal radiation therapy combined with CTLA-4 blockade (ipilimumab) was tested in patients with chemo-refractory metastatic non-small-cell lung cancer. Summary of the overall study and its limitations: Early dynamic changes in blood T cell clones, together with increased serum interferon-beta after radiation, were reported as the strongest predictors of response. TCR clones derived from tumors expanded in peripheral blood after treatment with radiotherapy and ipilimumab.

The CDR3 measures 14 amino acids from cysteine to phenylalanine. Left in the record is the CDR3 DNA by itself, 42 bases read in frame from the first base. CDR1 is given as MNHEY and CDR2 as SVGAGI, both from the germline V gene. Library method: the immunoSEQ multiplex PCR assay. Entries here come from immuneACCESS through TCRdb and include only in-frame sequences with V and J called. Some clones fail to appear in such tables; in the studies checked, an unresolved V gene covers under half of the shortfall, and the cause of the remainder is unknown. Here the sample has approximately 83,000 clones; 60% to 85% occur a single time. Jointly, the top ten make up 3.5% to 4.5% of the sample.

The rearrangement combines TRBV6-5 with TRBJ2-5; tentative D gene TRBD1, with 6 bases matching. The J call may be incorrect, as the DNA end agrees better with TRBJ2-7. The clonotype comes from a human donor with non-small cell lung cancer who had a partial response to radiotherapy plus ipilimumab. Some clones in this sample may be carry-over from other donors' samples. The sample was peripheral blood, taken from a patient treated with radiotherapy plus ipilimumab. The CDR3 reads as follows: CASNRRDTVYEQYF. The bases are TGTGCCAGCAACCGCCGGGACACTGTCTACGAGCAGTACTTC.